These T cell receptor beta chains were read from a single sample in a study of T-cell memory formation after mild COVID-19. In TCRdb, the 5' RACE reads were re-called with MiXCR into one record per CDR3 protein. The sample holds around 420,000 distinct CDR3 sequences, more than 20% seen once. The source material was PBMCs or a T cell subset sorted from them (not recorded which). The receptors shown here come from an adult woman who had mild COVID-19 (a few samples of this study predate the infection). Cell type and time point are not known. Both conserved end residues are part of each CDR3. D genes are given only for firm matches. Only some rows state a clone size, as once, few, many or a class for expanded clones.

j_call clone_size v_call d_call cdr3_length cdr3_nt cdr3_aa
TRBJ2-1 - TRBV12-3/TRBV12-4 - 13 TGTGCCAGCAGAGGGCTAGCTCGGAATGAGCAGTTCTTC CASRGLARNEQFF
TRBJ1-2 - TRBV9 - 15 TGTGCCAGCAGCGTAGAAATTTCCGGGAACTATGGCTACACCTTC CASSVEISGNYGYTF
TRBJ2-1 - TRBV7-3 - 13 TGTGCCAGCAGGGGCGGGCGGTACAATGAGCAGTTCTTC CASRGGRYNEQFF
TRBJ2-7 - TRBV9 - 15 TGTGCCAGCAGCGTAGTTCCAGGGAGCTCCTACGAGCAGTACTTC CASSVVPGSSYEQYF
TRBJ2-1 - TRBV5-1 TRBD2 14 TGCGCCAGCAGCCTTAGCGGGGAACGGAATGAGCAGTTCTTC CASSLSGERNEQFF
TRBJ2-3 once TRBV10-3 - 12 TGTGCCATCAGTGAAGGGGGGGATACGCAGTATTTT CAISEGGDTQYF
TRBJ2-7 - TRBV29-1 TRBD2 16 TGCAGCGTTTTCGGGACTAGCGGAAGTAATTATCACGAGCAGTACTTC CSVFGTSGSNYHEQYF
TRBJ2-3 - TRBV7-6 - 16 TGTGCCAGCAGCCCCCGCAGTAACGGTCAGGCAGATACGCAGTATTTT CASSPRSNGQADTQYF
TRBJ2-1 - TRBV5-1 - 17 TGCGCCAGCAGCTTGGCGTCGCAGGGGACCTCCTACAATGAGCAGTTCTTC CASSLASQGTSYNEQFF
TRBJ1-2 - TRBV29-1 - 11 TGCAGCGTTGTTACCGGGCTCGGCTACACCTTC CSVVTGLGYTF
TRBJ2-3 many TRBV7-9 TRBD2 12 TGTGCCAGCAGTTCGACTAGCGATACGCAGTATTTT CASSSTSDTQYF
TRBJ1-1 - TRBV5-1 - 16 TGCGCCAGCAGCCCATCTGGAGAGGGGAAAAGCACTGAAGCTTTCTTT CASSPSGEGKSTEAFF
TRBJ2-5 many TRBV20-1 - 18 TGCAGTGCTAAGTCGGAGGCTAGCCCCCGTCAATTGGAAGAGACCCAGTACTTC CSAKSEASPRQLEETQYF
TRBJ2-7 few TRBV20-1 TRBD1 17 TGCAGTGCTAGAGATCTGAGGACAGGGGGCGATAGGTACGAGCAGTACTTC CSARDLRTGGDRYEQYF
TRBJ1-2 - TRBV9 - 15 TGTGCCAGCAGCGGATCAGGGGCCCAGGTTTATGGCTACACCTTC CASSGSGAQVYGYTF
TRBJ2-1 - TRBV19 - 16 TGTGCCAGTAGTGCCCAACTAGGGCTGGGATACAATGAGCAGTTCTTC CASSAQLGLGYNEQFF
TRBJ1-1 - TRBV3-1 TRBD1 15 TGTGCCAGCAGCCGACAGGGTCAGGGAATAGCTGAAGCTTTCTTT CASSRQGQGIAEAFF
TRBJ1-1 - TRBV11-1 - 14 TGTGCCAGCAGTCAACGGGGTAGGGGGACTGAAGCTTTCTTT CASSQRGRGTEAFF
TRBJ2-3 - TRBV6-2/TRBV6-3 - 12 TGTGCCAGCAACGACAGAGCAGATACGCAGTATTTT CASNDRADTQYF
TRBJ2-3 - TRBV12-3/TRBV12-4 TRBD2 16 TGTGCCAGCAGTCCCGTGGGTATAGCGGGGAGGGATACGCAGTATTTT CASSPVGIAGRDTQYF
TRBJ2-2 many TRBV12-3/TRBV12-4 TRBD1 16 TGTGCCAGCAGTGATGTCGGGACAGGCAACACCGGGGAGCTGTTTTTT CASSDVGTGNTGELFF
TRBJ1-2 - TRBV20-1 - 13 TGCAGTGCTCCCCGGGAGGGCAGTTATGGCTACACCTTC CSAPREGSYGYTF
TRBJ2-1 - TRBV3-1 - 16 TGTGCCAGCAGCCATGAAGGGCGACGTCGACGCAATGAGCAGTTCTTC CASSHEGRRRRNEQFF
TRBJ1-5 few TRBV19 - 15 TGTGCCAGTACCTTGGACGGCTCTTACAATCAGCCCCAGCATTTT CASTLDGSYNQPQHF
TRBJ2-5 few TRBV15 - 13 TGTGCCACCAGTCGGGGTCACCAAGAGACCCAGTACTTC CATSRGHQETQYF
TRBJ2-2 few TRBV20-1 - 16 TGCAGTGCTAGAGACAGCGCGAAGGTTAACACCGGGGAGCTGTTTTTT CSARDSAKVNTGELFF
TRBJ2-2 few TRBV27 - 17 TGTGCCAGCAGTTTATGGCACGCAAAGATGAACACCGGGGAGCTGTTTTTT CASSLWHAKMNTGELFF
TRBJ2-3 many TRBV12-3/TRBV12-4 - 16 TGTGCCAGCAGTTTTCGAACGGCCGCCTACACAGATACGCAGTATTTT CASSFRTAAYTDTQYF
TRBJ2-3 - TRBV4-3 - 14 TGCGCCAGCAGCCAAGATCTTCCGACAGATACGCAGTATTTT CASSQDLPTDTQYF
TRBJ2-3 - TRBV19 TRBD2 16 TGTGCCAGTAGTATAGCCTTAGCGGGAGGCCGGGATACGCAGTATTTT CASSIALAGGRDTQYF
TRBJ1-3 - TRBV7-9 TRBD1 18 TGTGCCAGCAGCCCCCGGGACAGGGGGACCCTTTCTGGAAACACCATATATTTT CASSPRDRGTLSGNTIYF
TRBJ1-4 - TRBV3-1 - 13 TGTGCCAGCAGCCCTCCCAGTGCTGAAAAACTGTTTTTT CASSPPSAEKLFF
TRBJ1-3 - TRBV7-9 - 19 TGTGCCAGCAGCCCTTCGACGGGAGCCCAAGATCTCTCTGGAAACACCATATATTTT CASSPSTGAQDLSGNTIYF
TRBJ2-7 - TRBV7-9 TRBD1 16 TGTGCCAGCAGCGTCCCGGACAGGGGGAGTTCCTACGAGCAGTACTTC CASSVPDRGSSYEQYF
TRBJ2-7 few TRBV9 - 12 TGTGCCAGCAGCGTTGGAGCGACCGAGCAGTACTTC CASSVGATEQYF
TRBJ1-1 few TRBV7-6 - 16 TGTGCCAGCAGCCCCTTGGTTCGGCAGGCCTTGACTGAAGCTTTCTTT CASSPLVRQALTEAFF
TRBJ2-2 few TRBV12-3/TRBV12-4 - 14 TGTGCCAGCAGTCCGGACTTTAACACCGGGGAGCTGTTTTTT CASSPDFNTGELFF
TRBJ2-3 few TRBV5-6 TRBD2 15 TGTGCCAGCAGCCCCTCGGGGGGGTTCGCAGATACGCAGTATTTT CASSPSGGFADTQYF
TRBJ2-7 - TRBV9 TRBD2 15 TGTGCCAGCAGCGTAGGAGGGGCTAGCGGTAACGAGCAGTACTTC CASSVGGASGNEQYF
TRBJ1-1 - TRBV5-1 - 13 TGCGCCAGCGGAAAAGTACAGAACACTGAAGCTTTCTTT CASGKVQNTEAFF
TRBJ2-7 - TRBV19 - 13 TGTGCCACCTCATCGGGCAGGGCCCACGAGCAGTACTTC CATSSGRAHEQYF
TRBJ1-3 - TRBV5-1 - 15 TGCGCCAGCAGCTTGGCGGCAGGCGGTGGAAACACCATATATTTT CASSLAAGGGNTIYF
TRBJ2-6 - TRBV4-1 - 16 TGCGCCAGCAGCCCAGAAGAGTTCTCTGGGGCCAACGTCCTGACTTTC CASSPEEFSGANVLTF
TRBJ2-7 few TRBV3-1 - 16 TGTGCCAGCAGCCTCCCCGGGACAAGTTCCTCCTACGAGCAGTACTTC CASSLPGTSSSYEQYF
TRBJ2-5 few TRBV7-6 TRBD1 15 TGTGCCAGCAGCTGGTTTCGAGGACAGGAGGAGACCCAGTACTTC CASSWFRGQEETQYF
TRBJ1-2 many TRBV5-1 - 14 TGTGCCAGCAGCTTAGAGGGCAGAAACTATGGCTACACCTTC CASSLEGRNYGYTF
TRBJ2-7 few TRBV6-1 - 12 TGTGCCAGCAGTGTCTGGGGGGACGAGCAGTACTTC CASSVWGDEQYF
TRBJ1-1 - TRBV29-1 TRBD1 13 TGCAGCGTTGATGACCGACAGGGGTCTGAAGCTTTCTTT CSVDDRQGSEAFF
TRBJ2-1 - TRBV3-1 - 17 TGTGCCAGCAGCCAAGCGGCAAGTAGCCAAAACTACAATGAGCAGTTCTTC CASSQAASSQNYNEQFF
TRBJ2-2 many TRBV4-2 - 15 TGTGCCAGCAGCCAAGACTTCTCTGGCACCGGGGAGCTGTTTTTT CASSQDFSGTGELFF
TRBJ2-7 - TRBV5-1 TRBD1 15 TGCGCCAGCAGACTATCGACAGGGGCCCACTACGAGCAGTACTTC CASRLSTGAHYEQYF
TRBJ1-6 - TRBV7-9 TRBD1 16 TGTGCCAGCAGCCCCCGGGTTACAGGGGTTAATTCACCCCTCCACTTT CASSPRVTGVNSPLHF
TRBJ2-2 few TRBV27 - 19 TGTGCCAGCAAGGTCAGGCAGACTCTACAGCTCGCGAACACCGGGGAGCTGTTTTTT CASKVRQTLQLANTGELFF
TRBJ2-2 few TRBV3-1 - 12 TGTGCCAGCAGCCCTCCGGGCGGGGAGCTGTTTTTT CASSPPGGELFF